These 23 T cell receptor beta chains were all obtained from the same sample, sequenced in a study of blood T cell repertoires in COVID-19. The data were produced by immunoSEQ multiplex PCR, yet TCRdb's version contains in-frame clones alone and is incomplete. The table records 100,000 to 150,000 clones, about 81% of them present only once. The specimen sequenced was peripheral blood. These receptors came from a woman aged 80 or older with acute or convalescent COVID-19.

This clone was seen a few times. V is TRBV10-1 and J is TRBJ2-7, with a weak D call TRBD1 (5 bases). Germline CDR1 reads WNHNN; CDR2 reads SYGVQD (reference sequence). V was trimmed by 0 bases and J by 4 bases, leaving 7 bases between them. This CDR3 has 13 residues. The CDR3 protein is CASSESGRYEQYF. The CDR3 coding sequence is TGCGCCAGCAGTGAGTCGGGGCGGTACGAGCAGTACTTC.

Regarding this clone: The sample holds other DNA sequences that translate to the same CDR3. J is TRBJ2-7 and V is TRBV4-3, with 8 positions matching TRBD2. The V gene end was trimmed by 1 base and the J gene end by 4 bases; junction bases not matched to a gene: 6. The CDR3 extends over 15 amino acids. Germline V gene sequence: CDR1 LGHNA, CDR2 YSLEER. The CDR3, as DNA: TGCGCCAGCAGCCAAGGAGCGGGAGTCGGGTACGAGCAGTACTTC. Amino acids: CASSQGAGVGYEQYF.

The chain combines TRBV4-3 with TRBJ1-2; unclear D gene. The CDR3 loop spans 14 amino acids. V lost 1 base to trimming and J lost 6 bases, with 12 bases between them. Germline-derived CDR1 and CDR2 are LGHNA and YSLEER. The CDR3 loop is CASSQGEVRNGYTF. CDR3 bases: TGCGCCAGCAGCCAAGGGGAGGTGAGGAATGGCTACACCTTC.

CDR3 nucleotide sequence: TGTGCCAGCAGTGACGGGCAGGGGTATTCACCCCTCCACTTT. It encodes CASSDGQGYSPLHF. V and J are TRBV2 and TRBJ1-6, with a possible D match to TRBD1 (6 bases). The CDR3 is made up of 14 amino acids. The V end lost 3 bases, the J end lost 8 bases, and 11 bases lay between the germline ends. Germline-derived CDR1 and CDR2 are SNHLY and FYNNEI.

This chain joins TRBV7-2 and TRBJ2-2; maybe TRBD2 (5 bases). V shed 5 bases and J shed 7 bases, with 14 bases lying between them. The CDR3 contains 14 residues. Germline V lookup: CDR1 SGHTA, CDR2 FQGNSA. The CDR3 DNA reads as TGTGCCAGCAGCATGCCTTCTAGCCTCGGGGAGCTGTTTTTT. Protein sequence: CASSMPSSLGELFF.

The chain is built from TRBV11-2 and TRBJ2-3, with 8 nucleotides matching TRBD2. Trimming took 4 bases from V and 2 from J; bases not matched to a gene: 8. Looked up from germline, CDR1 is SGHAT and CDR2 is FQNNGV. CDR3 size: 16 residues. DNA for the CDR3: TGTGCCAGCAGCTCAGGACTAGCAGGATCCACAGATACGCAGTATTTT. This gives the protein CASSSGLAGSTDTQYF. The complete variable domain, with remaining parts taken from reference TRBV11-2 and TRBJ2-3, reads EAGVAQSPRYKIIEKRQSVAFWCNPISGHATLYWYQQILGQGPKLLIQFQNNGVVDDSQLPKDRFSAERLKGVDSTLKIQPAKLEDSAVYLCASSSGLAGSTDTQYFGPGTRLTVL.

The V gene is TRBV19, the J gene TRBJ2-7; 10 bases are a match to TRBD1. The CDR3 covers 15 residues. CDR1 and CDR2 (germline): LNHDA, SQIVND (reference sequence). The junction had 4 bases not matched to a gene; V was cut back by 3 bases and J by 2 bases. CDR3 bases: TGTGCCAGTAGTATCTGGGGACAGGGGACCTACGAGCAGTACTTC. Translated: CASSIWGQGTYEQYF.

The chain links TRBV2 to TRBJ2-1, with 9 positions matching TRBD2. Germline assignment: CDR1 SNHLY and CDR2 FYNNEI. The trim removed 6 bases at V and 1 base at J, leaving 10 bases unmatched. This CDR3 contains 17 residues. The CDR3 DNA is TGTGCCAGCAGGAGACTAGCGGATCGGGGTTCCTACAATGAGCAGTTCTTC. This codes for CASRRLADRGSYNEQFF.

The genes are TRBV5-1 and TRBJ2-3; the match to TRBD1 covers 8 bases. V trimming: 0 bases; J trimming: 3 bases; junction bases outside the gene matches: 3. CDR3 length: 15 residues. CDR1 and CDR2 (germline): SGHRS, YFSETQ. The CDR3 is CASSLGQGRTDTQYF. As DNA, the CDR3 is TGCGCCAGCAGCTTGGGACAGGGGCGAACAGATACGCAGTATTTT.

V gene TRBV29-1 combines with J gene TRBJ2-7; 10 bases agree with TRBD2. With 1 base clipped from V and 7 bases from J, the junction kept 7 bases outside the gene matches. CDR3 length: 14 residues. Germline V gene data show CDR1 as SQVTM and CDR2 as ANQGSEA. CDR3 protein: CSVEGLAGGREQYF. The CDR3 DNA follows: TGCAGCGTTGAAGGATTAGCGGGAGGTAGGGAGCAGTACTTC.

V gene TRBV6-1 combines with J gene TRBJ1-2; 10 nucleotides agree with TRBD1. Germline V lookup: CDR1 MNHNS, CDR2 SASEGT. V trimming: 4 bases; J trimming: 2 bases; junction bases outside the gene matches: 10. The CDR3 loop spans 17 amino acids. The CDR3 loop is CASSGPDRGFFNYGYTF. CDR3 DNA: TGTGCCAGCAGTGGGCCGGACAGGGGGTTCTTCAACTATGGCTACACCTTC.

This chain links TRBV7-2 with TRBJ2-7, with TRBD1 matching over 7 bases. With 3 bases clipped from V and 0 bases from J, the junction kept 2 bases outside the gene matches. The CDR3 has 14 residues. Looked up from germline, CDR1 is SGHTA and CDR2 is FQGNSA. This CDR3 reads CASSFTGASYEQYF. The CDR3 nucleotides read TGTGCCAGCAGCTTCACAGGGGCCTCCTACGAGCAGTACTTC.

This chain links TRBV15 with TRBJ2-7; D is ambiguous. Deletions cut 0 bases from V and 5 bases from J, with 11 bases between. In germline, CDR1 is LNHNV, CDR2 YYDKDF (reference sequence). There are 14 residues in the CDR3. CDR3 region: CATSRDRISHEQYF. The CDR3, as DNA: TGTGCCACCAGCAGAGACAGGATTTCCCACGAGCAGTACTTC.

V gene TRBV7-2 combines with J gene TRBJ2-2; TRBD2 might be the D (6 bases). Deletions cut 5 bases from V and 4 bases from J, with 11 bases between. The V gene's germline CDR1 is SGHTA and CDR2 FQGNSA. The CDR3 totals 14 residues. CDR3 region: CASSGRTLTGELFF. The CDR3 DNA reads TGTGCCAGCAGCGGGAGGACCCTCACCGGGGAGCTGTTTTTT.

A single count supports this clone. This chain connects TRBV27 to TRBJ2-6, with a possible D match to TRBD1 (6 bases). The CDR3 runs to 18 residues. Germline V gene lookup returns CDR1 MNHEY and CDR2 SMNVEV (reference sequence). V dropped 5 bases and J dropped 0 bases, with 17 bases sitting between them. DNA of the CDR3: TGTGCCAGCAGTCTCGGGACAAGATTGAGCTCTGGGGCCAACGTCCTGACTTTC. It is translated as CASSLGTRLSSGANVLTF.

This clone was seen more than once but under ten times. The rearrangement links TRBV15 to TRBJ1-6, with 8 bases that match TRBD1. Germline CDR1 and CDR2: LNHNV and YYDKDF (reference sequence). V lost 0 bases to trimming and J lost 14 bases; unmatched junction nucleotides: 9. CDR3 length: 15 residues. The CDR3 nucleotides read TGTGCCACCAGCAGAGATACAGGGGGGCCCGAATCCCTCCACTTT. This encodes CATSRDTGGPESLHF.

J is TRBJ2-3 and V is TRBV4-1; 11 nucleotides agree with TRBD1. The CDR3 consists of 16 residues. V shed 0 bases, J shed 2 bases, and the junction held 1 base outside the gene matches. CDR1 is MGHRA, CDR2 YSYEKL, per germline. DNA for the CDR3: TGCGCCAGCAGCCAAGAGGGACAGGGGGTCACAGATACGCAGTATTTT. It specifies CASSQEGQGVTDTQYF.

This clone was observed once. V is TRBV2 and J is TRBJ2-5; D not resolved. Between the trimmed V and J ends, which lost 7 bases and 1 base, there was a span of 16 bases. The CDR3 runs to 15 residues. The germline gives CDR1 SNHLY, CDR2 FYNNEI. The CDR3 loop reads CASTPSGGIQETQYF. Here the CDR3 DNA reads TGTGCCAGCACCCCCTCAGGTGGTATCCAAGAGACCCAGTACTTC.

CDR3 region: CASSLAGGYNEQFF. The CDR3 region has the DNA TGTGCCAGCAGCTTAGCGGGGGGCTACAATGAGCAGTTCTTC. This chain links TRBV7-9 with TRBJ2-1, with a weak D call TRBD2 (6 bases). This CDR3 region has 14 residues. Trimming stripped 0 bases from V and 3 bases from J, with 6 bases between. The germline CDR1 and CDR2 sequences are SEHNR and FQNEAQ (reference sequence).

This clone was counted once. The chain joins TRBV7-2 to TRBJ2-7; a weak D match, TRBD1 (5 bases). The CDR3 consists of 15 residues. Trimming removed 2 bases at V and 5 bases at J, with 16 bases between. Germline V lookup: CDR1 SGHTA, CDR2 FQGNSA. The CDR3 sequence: CASSLNRWQGNEQYF. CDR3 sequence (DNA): TGTGCCAGCAGCTTAAATCGGTGGCAGGGAAACGAGCAGTACTTC.

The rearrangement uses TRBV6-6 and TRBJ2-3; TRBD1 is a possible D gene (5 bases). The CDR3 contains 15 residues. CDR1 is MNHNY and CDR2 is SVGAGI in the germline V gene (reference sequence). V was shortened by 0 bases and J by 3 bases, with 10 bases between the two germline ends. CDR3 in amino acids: CASSYSPDRTDTQYF. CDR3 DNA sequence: TGTGCCAGCAGTTACTCCCCCGACAGAACAGATACGCAGTATTTT.

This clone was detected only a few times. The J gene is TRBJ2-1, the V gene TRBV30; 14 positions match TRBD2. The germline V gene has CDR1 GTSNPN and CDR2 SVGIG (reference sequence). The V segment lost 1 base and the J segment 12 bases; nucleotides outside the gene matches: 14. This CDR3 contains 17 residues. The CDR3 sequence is CAWSGRTSGRSPKGQFF. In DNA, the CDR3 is TGTGCCTGGAGTGGACGGACTAGCGGGAGGAGCCCTAAGGGGCAGTTCTTC.

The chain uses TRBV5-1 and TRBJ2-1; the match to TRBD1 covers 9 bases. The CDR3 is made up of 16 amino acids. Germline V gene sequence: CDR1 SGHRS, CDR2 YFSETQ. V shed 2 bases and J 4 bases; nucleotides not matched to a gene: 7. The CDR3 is CASSFAPGQGYNEQFF. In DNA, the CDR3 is TGCGCCAGCAGCTTCGCCCCGGGACAGGGATACAATGAGCAGTTCTTC.